What follows are 31 T cell receptor beta chains derived from one specimen sequenced in a study of shared clonotypes between healthy human individuals (TCRdb year 2020). Receptor amplification or capture employed the immunoSEQ multiplex PCR assay. Held by TCRdb, this immuneACCESS table contains in-frame sequences only and omits some clones. Under half of the omission traces to an unresolved V gene where checked; the cause of the rest is unknown. In all, the sample holds about 2.3 million clones, and 85% to 95% of those were seen once. The top ten clones comprise around 0.4% of the sample. Sequencing input: naive CD4+ T cells from PBMCs. The cell subset or site label here, explained by the study, means: CD45RA+ positively selected. Source of these receptors: a young man in good health. Some clones in this sample may be carry-over from other donors' samples.

The V and J genes are TRBV27 and TRBJ2-1; no clear D. V was clipped by 4 bases and J by 3 bases, with 13 bases between them. Per germline, CDR1 MNHEY and CDR2 SMNVEV (reference sequence). The CDR3 extends over 15 amino acids. Here the CDR3 DNA reads TGTGCCAGCAGTTCGTCAGCTTTCGTCTACAATGAGCAGTTCTTC. It is translated as CASSSSAFVYNEQFF.

This chain uses TRBV28 with TRBJ2-1; 8 bases align to TRBD1. Looked up from germline, CDR1 is MDHEN and CDR2 is SYDVKM. The V gene end was trimmed by 3 bases and the J gene end by 6 bases; junction bases not matched to a gene: 16. The CDR3 sequence is 18 residues long. CDR3 sequence (DNA): TGTGCCAGCAGTTTTACAAGACCTCGGACAGGGAACCCCAATGAGCAGTTCTTC. It specifies CASSFTRPRTGNPNEQFF.

Comment on this clone: Other DNA sequences in this sample translate to the same CDR3. This chain uses TRBV5-4 with TRBJ2-5; the D gene is possibly TRBD1 (5 bases). V lost 0 bases and J lost 1, with 7 bases in between. CDR1 and CDR2 (germline): SGHNT, YYREEE (reference sequence). The CDR3 runs to 14 residues. CDR3 residues: CASSLGQSQETQYF. The CDR3 region has the DNA TGTGCCAGCAGCTTGGGACAGTCCCAAGAGACCCAGTACTTC.

The chain has TRBV7-3 and TRBJ2-2, with TRBD1 matching 9 bases. Germline V gene sequence: CDR1 SGHTA, CDR2 FQGTGA. V gave up 1 base and J gave up 2 bases; unmatched junction bases: 8. There are 18 residues in the CDR3. The CDR3 nucleotides read TGTGCCAGCAGCTTAATCGGGACAGGGTCCGCTAACACCGGGGAGCTGTTTTTT. As protein: CASSLIGTGSANTGELFF. Looking up the rest from reference TRBV7-3 and TRBJ2-2 gives the full variable domain: GAGVSQTPSNKVTEKGKYVELRCDPISGHTALYWYRQSLGQGPEFLIYFQGTGAADDSGLPNDRFFAVRPEGSVSTLKIQRTERGDSAVYLCASSLIGTGSANTGELFFGEGSRLTVL.

The V call is TRBV18, the J call TRBJ2-2; D is undetermined. CDR3 length: 18 residues. CDR1 and CDR2 (germline): KGHSH, LQKENI. V lost 2 bases, J lost 2 bases, and 18 bases lay in between. In DNA, the CDR3 is TGTGCCAGCTCACCAGTCTGGCTCAACAATATCAACACCGGGGAGCTGTTTTTT. Amino acids: CASSPVWLNNINTGELFF.

The V call is TRBV11-1, the J call TRBJ2-7; D ambiguous. The CDR3 covers 12 residues. Germline loops: CDR1 SGHAT, CDR2 FQDESV (reference sequence). V was shortened by 0 bases and J by 0 bases, with 0 bases between the two germline ends. The CDR3 nucleotides are TGTGCCAGCAGCTTAGCCTCCTACGAGCAGTACTTC. Its translation: CASSLASYEQYF.

V gene TRBV27 combines with J gene TRBJ2-7; D uncertain. The CDR3 totals 14 residues. CDR1 is MNHEY and CDR2 is SMNVEV in the germline V gene (reference sequence). V was clipped by 7 bases and J by 2 bases, with 15 bases between them. For the CDR3, the DNA is TGTGCCAGCACCCCGTTTGGAAAAGCCTACGAGCAGTACTTC. Translating gives CASTPFGKAYEQYF.

In the case of this clone: Other DNA sequences of this sample code for an identical CDR3. This chain links TRBV9 with TRBJ2-1; TRBD2 aligns across 11 bases. CDR3 length: 15 amino acids. The germline V gene has CDR1 SGDLS and CDR2 YYNGEE. Trimming cost V 4 bases and J 0 bases; bases outside gene matches: 0. The CDR3 DNA reads as TGTGCCAGCAGCACTAGCGGGAGCTCCTACAATGAGCAGTTCTTC. As protein: CASSTSGSSYNEQFF.

The V gene is TRBV18, the J gene TRBJ2-1; unclear D gene. Germline loops: CDR1 KGHSH, CDR2 LQKENI. V lost 1 base and J 9 bases, leaving 19 bases between the germline ends. The CDR3 consists of 16 residues. Here the CDR3 reads CASSPLRPLSNGEQFF. The DNA of the CDR3 is TGTGCCAGCTCACCACTGAGGCCGCTATCGAATGGTGAGCAGTTCTTC.

The rearrangement uses TRBV5-6 and TRBJ2-3; a weak D match, TRBD1 (5 bases). Between the trimmed V and J ends, which lost 3 bases and 0 bases, there was a span of 5 bases. This CDR3 has 13 amino acids. The germline V gene has CDR1 SGHDT and CDR2 YYEEEE. The CDR3: CASSYRSTDTQYF. The CDR3 DNA is TGTGCCAGCAGCTACAGGAGCACAGATACGCAGTATTTT.

V and J are TRBV5-1 and TRBJ2-3, with 16 bases that match TRBD2. From germline, CDR1 is SGHRS and CDR2 YFSETQ. CDR3 length equals 17 residues. V lost 4 bases to trimming and J lost 5 bases; unmatched junction nucleotides: 7. The CDR3 region is CASSQGLAGGLGDTQYF. The CDR3 region has the DNA TGCGCCAGCAGCCAGGGACTAGCGGGAGGGCTGGGAGATACGCAGTATTTT.

The gene calls are TRBV18 and TRBJ1-4; D might be TRBD1 (6 bases). The germline V gene has CDR1 KGHSH and CDR2 LQKENI. Trimming cost V 5 bases and J 3 bases, with 10 bases left between them. CDR3 length equals 14 residues. The CDR3 DNA reads as TGTGCCAGCTCAAGGGGGGACCCTAATGAAAAACTGTTTTTT. This codes for CASSRGDPNEKLFF.

The gene calls are TRBV4-3 and TRBJ2-6, with D unclear. V lost 0 bases and J lost 2, with 8 bases in between. The V gene's germline CDR1 is LGHNA and CDR2 YSLEER. CDR3 size: 16 residues. The CDR3 sequence is CASSQDFRAGANVLTF. For the CDR3, the DNA is TGCGCCAGCAGCCAAGATTTTAGAGCTGGGGCCAACGTCCTGACTTTC.

This chain links TRBV2 with TRBJ2-7, with 8 bases matching TRBD1. This CDR3 spans 13 amino acids. Per the germline V gene, CDR1 is SNHLY and CDR2 is FYNNEI. The trim removed 2 bases at V and 5 bases at J, leaving 2 bases unmatched. CDR3 sequence reads: CASSEQGAHEQYF. In nucleotides, the CDR3 is TGTGCCAGCAGTGAACAGGGGGCCCACGAGCAGTACTTC.

The V gene is TRBV9, the J gene TRBJ2-3; D could derive from TRBD1 or TRBD2 (5 bases each). Germline V gene data show CDR1 as SGDLS and CDR2 as YYNGEE. This CDR3 is 13 amino acids long. Trimming shortened V by 4 bases and J by 0 bases, and 6 bases separated the two germline ends. Written as DNA, the CDR3 is TGTGCCAGCAGCTGGGACAGCACAGATACGCAGTATTTT. This sequence encodes CASSWDSTDTQYF.

This chain links TRBV5-5 with TRBJ1-4; 7 bases map to TRBD1. After removal of 3 bases from V and 7 bases from J, the junction contained 6 bases not matched to a gene. This CDR3 contains 14 residues. Per germline, CDR1 SGHKS and CDR2 YYEKEE (reference sequence). The DNA for the CDR3 is TGTGCCAGCAGCTCCCGCGGGACAGCTGAAAAACTGTTTTTT. This codes for CASSSRGTAEKLFF.

V is TRBV7-2 and J is TRBJ2-7, with 10 bases identical to TRBD2. Germline CDR1 and CDR2: SGHTA and FQGNSA. The V gene end was trimmed by 0 bases and the J gene end by 4 bases; junction bases not matched to a gene: 3. The CDR3 covers 15 residues. CDR3 residues: CASSLAPGLAYEQYF. DNA of the CDR3: TGTGCCAGCAGCTTAGCCCCGGGACTAGCGTACGAGCAGTACTTC.

V and J are TRBV18 and TRBJ2-1, with TRBD2 matching 9 bases. CDR3 size: 16 residues. V trimming: 2 bases; J trimming: 3 bases; junction bases outside the gene matches: 5. CDR1 and CDR2 (germline): KGHSH, LQKENI. This CDR3 reads CASSPALAGLYNEQFF. CDR3 sequence (DNA): TGTGCCAGCTCACCAGCCCTAGCGGGGCTCTACAATGAGCAGTTCTTC.

The CDR3 spells CASSFSAVVQNEQFF. As DNA, the CDR3 is TGTGCCAGCAGCTTCTCGGCTGTCGTTCAAAATGAGCAGTTCTTC. J is TRBJ2-1 and V is TRBV11-3; D uncertain. The germline gives CDR1 SGHNT, CDR2 YENEEA. This CDR3 is 15 amino acids long. With 3 bases removed from V and 7 bases from J, the gap between germline ends came to 16 bases.

The V and J genes are TRBV11-2 and TRBJ1-1, with D perhaps TRBD1 (6 bases). CDR1 and CDR2 from the germline V gene are SGHAT and FQNNGV. The V and J ends lost 5 bases and 4 bases respectively, with 14 bases between them. This CDR3 contains 14 residues. The CDR3 is CASSVTGEGTEAFF. The DNA for the CDR3 is TGTGCCAGCAGCGTGACAGGTGAGGGCACTGAAGCTTTCTTT.

The chain is built from TRBV7-2 and TRBJ1-1; no definite D call. The CDR3 sequence is 15 residues long. With 4 bases removed from V and 1 base from J, the gap between germline ends came to 13 bases. Germline CDR1 and CDR2: SGHTA and FQGNSA. DNA of the CDR3: TGTGCCAGCAGCTCCCAAACAACAGCGAACACTGAAGCTTTCTTT. This codes for CASSSQTTANTEAFF.

A note on this clone: The same CDR3 arises from other DNA sequences in this sample as well. The V and J genes are TRBV5-1 and TRBJ2-7, with TRBD2 identical over 14 bases. The ends lost 3 bases at V and 7 bases at J; junction bases unmatched: 3. CDR1 SGHRS and CDR2 YFSETQ come from the germline V gene. The CDR3 totals 14 residues. The CDR3 loop is CASSSGLAGGEQYF. CDR3 in DNA: TGCGCCAGCAGCTCAGGACTAGCGGGAGGAGAGCAGTACTTC.

The chain uses TRBV2 and TRBJ2-7; 9 bases fit TRBD2. Germline CDR1 SNHLY, CDR2 FYNNEI. CDR3 length: 15 residues. V was pared by 4 bases and J by 0 bases, with 4 bases of the junction left unmatched. The CDR3 region is CASSAWTSASYEQYF. CDR3 coding DNA: TGTGCCAGCAGTGCGTGGACTAGCGCCTCCTACGAGCAGTACTTC. Filled out from reference TRBV2 and TRBJ2-7, the complete variable domain reads EPEVTQTPSHQVTQMGQEVILRCVPISNHLYFYWYRQILGQKVEFLVSFYNNEISEKSEIFDDQFSVERPDGSNFTLKIRSTKLEDSAMYFCASSAWTSASYEQYFGPGTRLTVT.

V and J are TRBV5-1 and TRBJ2-5, with D possibly TRBD1 on 5 matching bases. This CDR3 comprises 17 residues. Germline V gene sequence: CDR1 SGHRS, CDR2 YFSETQ. V was pared by 0 bases and J by 2 bases, with 17 bases between. The CDR3 sequence: CASSLEQVGRAQETQYF. Written as DNA, the CDR3 is TGCGCCAGCAGCTTGGAACAGGTCGGCAGGGCACAAGAGACCCAGTACTTC.

J is TRBJ2-3 and V is TRBV7-9, with D maybe TRBD2 (5 bases). Germline CDR1 reads SEHNR; CDR2 reads FQNEAQ (reference sequence). The CDR3 is 18 residues long. Trimming stripped 1 base from V and 1 base from J, with 18 bases between. CDR3 sequence reads: CASSLGDPGIWGTDTQYF. The CDR3, as DNA: TGTGCCAGCAGCTTAGGAGATCCCGGGATTTGGGGCACAGATACGCAGTATTTT.

J is TRBJ2-7 and V is TRBV15; weak D call: TRBD1 (6 bases). CDR3 length equals 15 residues. In germline, CDR1 is LNHNV, CDR2 YYDKDF (reference sequence). V gave up 0 bases and J gave up 2 bases, with 11 bases separating them. The CDR3 region is CATSREPRDTYEQYF. The CDR3 DNA is TGTGCCACCAGCAGAGAACCCCGGGACACCTACGAGCAGTACTTC.

The V gene is TRBV19, the J gene TRBJ1-5, with a possible D match to TRBD1 (5 bases). Per germline, CDR1 LNHDA and CDR2 SQIVND (reference sequence). V shed 6 bases and J shed 8 bases, with 14 bases lying between them. The CDR3 loop spans 13 amino acids. The CDR3 DNA follows: TGTGCCAGTAGCCAGGGCAGGGAAGAGCCCCAGCATTTT. As protein: CASSQGREEPQHF.

Points on this clone: The sample has other DNA sequences that encode this CDR3 too. The rearrangement links TRBV5-1 to TRBJ1-1; 8 bases are a match to TRBD1. There are 14 residues in the CDR3. V was pared by 4 bases and J by 1 base, with 3 bases of the junction left unmatched. Per the germline V gene, CDR1 is SGHRS and CDR2 is YFSETQ. The CDR3 nucleotides are TGCGCCAGCAGCCCAGACAGGGGGAACACTGAAGCTTTCTTT. It codes for CASSPDRGNTEAFF.

This clone was detected only once. V is TRBV11-2 and J is TRBJ2-3, with D uncertain. Per the germline V gene, CDR1 is SGHAT and CDR2 is FQNNGV. The CDR3 covers 14 residues. The V and J ends lost 5 bases and 1 base respectively, with 10 bases between them. This CDR3 reads CASSPGPGTDTQYF. The CDR3 DNA is TGTGCCAGCAGCCCGGGCCCCGGCACAGATACGCAGTATTTT.

This clone has a single count. The chain employs TRBV25-1 and TRBJ2-7, with D perhaps given as TRBD1 or TRBD2 (5 bases each). V was clipped by 6 bases and J by 6 bases, with 21 bases between them. CDR1 is MGHDK and CDR2 is SYGVNS in the germline V gene. The CDR3 extends over 15 amino acids. The DNA for the CDR3 is TGTGCCAGCAGGGACTCCGGGACGGGCGGGTCCGAGCAGTACTTC. Its translation is CASRDSGTGGSEQYF.

V is TRBV6-1 and J is TRBJ1-1; TRBD1 matches 9 bases. The length of the CDR3 is 15 residues. The V and J ends lost 1 base and 4 bases, in that order; junction bases with no gene match: 4. The germline gives CDR1 MNHNS, CDR2 SASEGT. The CDR3 nucleotides are TGTGCCAGCAGTGAAGACAGGGGGCTTGGCACTGAAGCTTTCTTT. Protein product: CASSEDRGLGTEAFF.